The 23 T cell receptor beta chains below come from one sample, sequenced in a study of T cell changes during pregnancy in multiple sclerosis. TCRdb keeps only in-frame clones here, not all; method: immunoSEQ multiplex PCR. The top ten clones hold more than 0.8% of a sample with 90,000 to 120,000 clones, 94% of them seen once. The source was peripheral blood, collected before pregnancy. The receptors originated from a female donor with multiple sclerosis, enrolled in a pregnancy study.

This rearrangement joins TRBV5-1 to TRBJ2-3; TRBD2 matches 10 bases. This CDR3 has 16 amino acids. J gave up 6 bases and V 4 bases, and 11 bases lay outside the gene matches. CDR1 is SGHRS and CDR2 is YFSETQ in the germline V gene. This CDR3 is CASSNRAGGPVDTQYF. CDR3 coding DNA: TGCGCCAGCAGCAACCGAGCGGGAGGGCCGGTGGATACGCAGTATTTT.

This rearrangement joins TRBV7-2 to TRBJ2-3; 12 bases match TRBD2. CDR1 is SGHTA and CDR2 is FQGNSA in the germline V gene. CDR3 length: 17 residues. V trimming: 3 bases; J trimming: 0 bases; junction bases outside the gene matches: 4. CDR3 region: CASSFGGTSGSTDTQYF. CDR3 sequence (DNA): TGTGCCAGCAGCTTTGGGGGGACTAGCGGGAGCACAGATACGCAGTATTTT.

This clone was counted once. The limits of the CDR3 on the DNA are not certain, so only TCRdb's listed CDR3 is given. V is TRBV28 and J is TRBJ1-2; no check of the table's D call, TRBD1, against the DNA was made. The CDR3 contains 17 residues when both ends are counted. Germline V gives CDR1 MDHEN, CDR2 SYDVKM. CDR3 sequence reads: CASSSSGQGVRFNGYTF.

This chain joins TRBV29-1 and TRBJ1-1; 9 bases fit TRBD1. The length of the CDR3 is 10 residues. Per the germline V gene, CDR1 is SQVTM and CDR2 is ANQGSEA. V trimming: 4 bases; J trimming: 12 bases; junction bases outside the gene matches: 3. As DNA, the CDR3 is TGCAGCGTTGGGGGACAGGGACCTTTCTTT. Residues: CSVGGQGPFF. The full variable domain, its missing parts supplied by reference TRBV29-1 and TRBJ1-1, is SAVISQKPSRDICQRGTSLTIQCQVDSQVTMMFWYRQQPGQSLTLIATANQGSEATYESGFVIDKFPISRPNLTFSTLTVSNMSPEDSSIYLCSVGGQGPFFGQGTRLTVV.

The chain couples TRBV28 to TRBJ2-2, with D tentatively TRBD2 (6 bases). The CDR3 length is 18 residues. CDR1 is MDHEN and CDR2 is SYDVKM in the germline V gene. The ends were cut back, 0 bases at V and 0 bases at J, with 14 bases in the middle. The CDR3 DNA reads as TGTGCCAGCAGTTTATGGACTACGGGACTGACGAACACCGGGGAGCTGTTTTTT. This sequence encodes CASSLWTTGLTNTGELFF.

J is TRBJ1-5 and V is TRBV21-1; the tabulated D call, TRBD1, remains unverified against the DNA. TRBV21-1 is a pseudogene locus. The CDR3 has 14 amino acids. CDR3 sequence reads: CASSNEGGAQPQHF. CDR3 DNA: TGTGCCAGCAGCAACGAAGGGGGTGCTCAGCCCCAGCATTTT.

V gene TRBV28 combines with J gene TRBJ2-3, with 7 bases lining up with TRBD2. The V and J ends lost 2 bases and 3 bases, in that order; junction bases with no gene match: 17. CDR1 is MDHEN, CDR2 SYDVKM, per germline. There are 19 residues in the CDR3. The CDR3 here is CASSLIGTRREKWTDTQYF. The CDR3 DNA is TGTGCCAGCAGTTTAATAGGAACAAGGCGGGAGAAATGGACAGATACGCAGTATTTT.

The chain has TRBV5-4 and TRBJ1-1; 7 nucleotides align to TRBD1. Looked up from germline, CDR1 is SGHNT and CDR2 is YYREEE (reference sequence). The junction had 5 bases not matched to a gene; V was cut back by 0 bases and J by 6 bases. The CDR3 has 14 residues. CDR3 nucleotides: TGTGCCAGCAGCTTGGGACAGGGTAGGGCTGAAGCTTTCTTT. Translation: CASSLGQGRAEAFF.

The rearrangement joins TRBV21-1 to TRBJ1-1; the table calls TRBD1, which could not be checked here. TRBV21-1 is a known pseudogene. This CDR3 region has 18 residues. Here the CDR3 reads CASSKDTQGKVLPTEAFF. The CDR3 DNA reads as TGTGCCAGCAGCAAAGACACCCAGGGTAAGGTCCTCCCGACCGAAGCTTTCTTT.

The sample holds one count of this clone. The chain recombines TRBV5-1 with TRBJ2-1; TRBD2 matches 14 bases. The CDR3 contains 16 residues. The V segment lost 2 bases and the J segment 6 bases; nucleotides outside the gene matches: 4. Germline V gene lookup returns CDR1 SGHRS and CDR2 YFSETQ. CDR3 nucleotides: TGCGCCAGCAGCTTCCGACTAGCGGGAGGGGGCAATGAGCAGTTCTTC. This translates into CASSFRLAGGGNEQFF. The complete variable domain, with remaining parts taken from reference TRBV5-1 and TRBJ2-1, reads KAGVTQTPRYLIKTRGQQVTLSCSPISGHRSVSWYQQTPGQGLQFLFEYFSETQRNKGNFPGRFSGRQFSNSRSEMNVSTLELGDSALYLCASSFRLAGGGNEQFFGPGTRLTVL.

The chain uses TRBV9 and TRBJ2-3; TRBD2 agrees at 11 bases. Looked up from germline, CDR1 is SGDLS and CDR2 is YYNGEE. This CDR3 is 18 amino acids long. Trimming removed 2 bases from V and 2 bases from J; junction bases left unmatched: 10. DNA for the CDR3: TGTGCCAGCAGCGTCGCTCCGGGACTAGCGGCATCCACAGATACGCAGTATTTT. It yields the protein CASSVAPGLAASTDTQYF.

The rearrangement links TRBV28 to TRBJ1-1, with D hard to call. This CDR3 is built from 15 residues. The V gene lost 6 bases and the J gene lost 1 base, with 15 bases spanning the gap. CDR1 and CDR2 (germline): MDHEN, SYDVKM. CDR3 nucleotide sequence: TGTGCCAGCAGCACGACTGCGGCGGCGAACACTGAAGCTTTCTTT. The encoded protein is CASSTTAAANTEAFF.

This chain joins TRBV5-1 and TRBJ2-1; TRBD1 matches at 7 bases. The V segment lost 4 bases and the J segment 4 bases; nucleotides outside the gene matches: 14. Germline V lookup: CDR1 SGHRS, CDR2 YFSETQ. This CDR3 has 17 residues. Here the CDR3 DNA reads TGCGCCAGCAGCCCGACCACCGGGACAGCCGTATACAATGAGCAGTTCTTC. Its protein is CASSPTTGTAVYNEQFF.

This chain uses TRBV28 with TRBJ2-1; 8 bases agree with TRBD2. The CDR3 spans 14 residues. V lost 2 bases, J lost 7 bases, and 4 bases stayed unmatched. Germline assignment: CDR1 MDHEN and CDR2 SYDVKM. The CDR3 DNA sequence: TGTGCCAGCAGTTTAGACGGGAGGGGAAATGAGCAGTTCTTC. Amino acid sequence: CASSLDGRGNEQFF. The complete variable domain, with remaining parts taken from reference TRBV28 and TRBJ2-1, reads DVKVTQSSRYLVKRTGEKVFLECVQDMDHENMFWYRQDPGLGLRLIYFSYDVKMKEKGDIPEGYSVSREKKERFSLILESASTNQTSMYLCASSLDGRGNEQFFGPGTRLTVL.

This chain connects TRBV27 to TRBJ2-7, with D possibly being TRBD1 (6 bases). V dropped 5 bases and J dropped 1 base, with 9 bases sitting between them. This CDR3 region has 13 residues. Germline lookup yields CDR1 MNHEY and CDR2 SMNVEV (reference sequence). The CDR3 here is CASSIQGSYEQYF. DNA for the CDR3: TGTGCCAGCAGTATTCAGGGGTCCTACGAGCAGTACTTC.

V is TRBV28 and J is TRBJ2-6; D remains ambiguous. Germline V gives CDR1 MDHEN, CDR2 SYDVKM. V gave up 8 bases and J gave up 0 bases, with 14 bases separating them. The CDR3 runs to 16 residues. In nucleotides, the CDR3 is TGTGCCAGCGGTGACTCTGGCCTCTCTGGGGCCAACGTCCTGACTTTC. This translates into CASGDSGLSGANVLTF.

The chain recombines TRBV27 with TRBJ2-7; TRBD1 is a possible D gene (5 bases). The CDR3 is made up of 16 amino acids. The V end was cut by 1 base, the J end by 0 bases, with 13 bases between. Germline values: CDR1 MNHEY, CDR2 SMNVEV (reference sequence). The CDR3 sequence is CASSLYFDSYSYEQYF. CDR3 nucleotide sequence: TGTGCCAGCAGTTTATATTTCGACAGTTACTCCTACGAGCAGTACTTC.

V is TRBV6-5 and J is TRBJ2-5; a weak D match, TRBD1 (5 bases). The CDR3 covers 14 residues. The V end lost 2 bases, the J end lost 2 bases, and 9 bases lay between the germline ends. Germline CDR1 MNHEY, CDR2 SVGAGI. CDR3 sequence reads: CASSYVTGQETQYF. CDR3 nucleotides: TGTGCCAGCAGTTACGTTACAGGTCAAGAGACCCAGTACTTC.

V and J are TRBV2 and TRBJ2-7; TRBD2 matches at 10 bases. Germline lookup yields CDR1 SNHLY and CDR2 FYNNEI. V lost 6 bases to trimming and J lost 2 bases; unmatched junction nucleotides: 7. The CDR3 covers 15 residues. CDR3 sequence reads: CASSASGSRAYEQYF. In nucleotides, the CDR3 is TGTGCCAGCAGCGCTAGCGGGAGCAGGGCCTACGAGCAGTACTTC.

The chain employs TRBV4-1 and TRBJ2-7; 10 positions match TRBD2. This CDR3 is 16 amino acids long. Germline V gene sequence: CDR1 MGHRA, CDR2 YSYEKL. The V and J ends lost 0 bases and 6 bases, in that order; junction bases with no gene match: 8. CDR3 in DNA: TGCGCCAGCAGCCAAGATTCGGCTAGCGGGAGCCGCGAGCAGTACTTC. It yields the protein CASSQDSASGSREQYF.

The chain joins TRBV7-8 to TRBJ2-2, with D maybe TRBD1 (5 bases). The CDR3 consists of 15 residues. CDR1 and CDR2 from the germline V gene are SGHVS and FQNEAQ. Trimming shortened V by 0 bases and J by 6 bases, and 11 bases separated the two germline ends. The CDR3 spells CASSLAGVRSGELFF. In nucleotides, the CDR3 is TGTGCCAGCAGCTTAGCAGGGGTCCGATCCGGGGAGCTGTTTTTT.

This chain uses TRBV28 with TRBJ1-3, with 9 bases identical to TRBD1. Germline V lookup: CDR1 MDHEN, CDR2 SYDVKM. The CDR3 consists of 15 residues. Trimming removed 4 bases from V and 7 bases from J; junction bases left unmatched: 8. The CDR3 region has the DNA TGTGCCAGCAGTTCGTCCGGGACAGGGCGGAACACCATATATTTT. Its translation: CASSSSGTGRNTIYF.

This chain connects TRBV30 to TRBJ2-1, with D possibly being TRBD2 (5 bases). Germline V lookup: CDR1 GTSNPN, CDR2 SVGIG (reference sequence). The CDR3 spans 14 residues. With 5 bases removed from V and 3 bases from J, the gap between germline ends came to 14 bases. In DNA, the CDR3 is TGTGCCTGGCAACCTCCCGGGATCTACAATGAGCAGTTCTTC. Amino acids: CAWQPPGIYNEQFF.